This T cell receptor (beta chain) was sequenced during a study of blood T cell repertoires in COVID-19. The overall study: Collection of acute and convalescent COVID-19 samples took place in the United States, Italy and Spain. T cells, B-cell-depleted T cells, or PBMCs supplied cDNA or gDNA.

The protocol was immunoSEQ multiplex PCR, while the TCRdb copy is restricted to in-frame clones and leaves out a portion. The profile covers some 20,000 clones, with around 88% appearing a single time and 15% to 20% taken by the ten largest. The junction had 16 bases not matched to a gene; V was cut back by 7 bases and J by 7 bases. Germline V CDR1 and CDR2: GTSNPN, SVGIG (reference sequence). The CDR3 consists of 14 residues. The genes are TRBV30 and TRBJ2-7, with 7 bases aligning to TRBD2. This receptor was obtained from a human donor with acute or convalescent COVID-19. The donor label of this sample is uncertain. Source material: peripheral blood. The CDR3 reads CAFCPGTTPLEQYF. CDR3 DNA sequence: TGTGCCTTCTGCCCCGGGACTACCCCCCTAGAGCAGTACTTC.